Given below is one T cell receptor (beta chain) in context. Antigen: not known. Germline V CDR1 and CDR2: MNHEY, SVGEGT. This CDR3 contains 15 residues. Trimming took 6 bases from V and 4 from J, leaving 17 bases between them. This sample was taken from a study of T cell repertoires in cytomegalovirus infection. Via MiXCR, TCRdb re-called the reads, giving one row per CDR3 protein. This sample has 65,000 to 85,000 distinct CDR3 sequences, with less than 30% found just once. The sequencing here drew on CD8+ T cells from cultured PBMCs, taken from culture after CMV antigen stimulation. The receptor was isolated from a human donor in good health (CMV status not recorded). Some clones in this sample may be carry-over from other donors' samples. The rearrangement joins TRBV6-2 or TRBV6-3 to TRBJ2-3; tentative D call: TRBD1 (5 bases). The CDR3 coding sequence is TGTGCCAGCAGCCCTCTCCCCTCCAGGGCAGATACGCAGTATTTT. It translates to CASSPLPSRADTQYF.